These T cell receptor beta chains were read from a single sample in a study of CD8 T cells in ankylosing spondylitis. TCRdb used MiXCR to reprocess the 5' RACE reads, holding one entry per CDR3 protein. The sample carries some 700,000 distinct CDR3 sequences, roughly 19% recorded once. The sequenced sample consisted of blood, either unsorted or a sorted T cell fraction (not recorded which). Receptor source: a male donor with ankylosing spondylitis. Both conserved end residues are part of each CDR3. The D gene is left open where the match is weak. Part of the rows lack a size; the others show once, few, many or a class for expanded clones.

D gene | J gene | CDR3 length | V gene | clone size | CDR3 protein | CDR3 DNA
. | TRBJ2-5 | 14 | TRBV12-3/TRBV12-4 | many | CASSFSQKQETQYF | TGTGCCAGCAGTTTTTCACAGAAACAAGAGACCCAGTACTTC
. | TRBJ1-4 | 15 | TRBV12-3/TRBV12-4 | few | CASSDLGGVNEKLFF | TGTGCCAGCAGTGATCTGGGGGGGGTGAATGAAAAACTGTTTTTT
. | TRBJ1-4 | 19 | TRBV7-8 | . | CASSLSRQEIGPTNEKLFF | TGTGCCAGCTCATTATCCCGGCAGGAAATAGGTCCAACTAATGAAAAACTGTTTTTT
TRBD1 | TRBJ2-2 | 17 | TRBV7-8 | few | CASSATHDRVNTGELFF | TGTGCCAGCAGCGCTACCCATGACAGGGTGAACACCGGGGAGCTGTTTTTT
. | TRBJ1-1 | 13 | TRBV12-3/TRBV12-4 | few | CASSWWGGTEAFF | TGTGCCAGCAGTTGGTGGGGGGGTACTGAAGCTTTCTTT
. | TRBJ1-1 | 13 | TRBV10-3 | . | CAISVTGRTEAFF | TGTGCCATCAGTGTCACAGGGCGGACTGAAGCTTTCTTT
. | TRBJ1-1 | 15 | TRBV28 | . | CASSPGGTVNTEAFF | TGTGCCAGCAGCCCTGGGGGGACGGTGAACACTGAAGCTTTCTTT
. | TRBJ2-5 | 14 | TRBV30 | . | CAWSLGTNQETQYF | TGTGCCTGGAGTCTGGGGACCAACCAAGAGACCCAGTACTTC
. | TRBJ1-1 | 15 | TRBV4-3 | . | CASSQDDPANTEAFF | TGCGCCAGCAGCCAAGATGACCCAGCGAACACTGAAGCTTTCTTT
TRBD1 | TRBJ1-2 | 14 | TRBV10-3 | few | CAISDFKQGDGYTF | TGTGCCATCAGTGACTTCAAACAGGGGGACGGCTACACCTTC
. | TRBJ2-7 | 15 | TRBV10-3 | few | CAIRGDYQDSYEQYF | TGTGCCATCAGGGGTGACTACCAGGACTCCTACGAGCAGTACTTC
. | TRBJ2-1 | 16 | TRBV16 | . | CASSQSESRTYNEQFF | TGTGCCAGCAGCCAAAGTGAATCTAGGACATACAATGAGCAGTTCTTC
. | TRBJ2-2 | 15 | TRBV6-4 | . | CASIRDTTGTGELFF | TGTGCCAGCATACGGGACACTACGGGCACCGGGGAGCTGTTTTTT
. | TRBJ1-1 | 12 | TRBV12-3/TRBV12-4 | few | CASSLVTDEAFF | TGTGCCAGCAGTTTAGTTACAGATGAAGCTTTCTTT
TRBD1 | TRBJ1-1 | 15 | TRBV20-1 | many | CSASPDRARNTEAFF | TGCAGTGCTAGCCCGGACAGGGCCCGGAACACTGAAGCTTTCTTT
. | TRBJ1-1 | 14 | TRBV6-1 | . | CASSGGLGNTEAFF | TGTGCCAGCAGTGGGGGACTTGGGAACACTGAAGCTTTCTTT
TRBD2 | TRBJ2-7 | 18 | TRBV6-5 | few | CASSYPKLAGGPGYEQYF | TGTGCCAGCAGTTACCCGAAACTAGCGGGGGGGCCAGGGTACGAGCAGTACTTC
TRBD2 | TRBJ2-7 | 15 | TRBV6-1 | . | CASSGSSGGAWEQYF | TGTGCCAGCAGTGGATCTAGCGGGGGGGCCTGGGAGCAGTACTTC
TRBD1 | TRBJ1-1 | 15 | TRBV6-2/TRBV6-3 | . | CASRDDRGKNTEAFF | TGTGCCAGCAGGGACGACAGGGGGAAGAACACTGAAGCTTTCTTT
. | TRBJ1-1 | 15 | TRBV2 | . | CASSEADRQNTEAFF | TGTGCCAGCAGTGAAGCGGACAGACAAAACACTGAAGCTTTCTTT
. | TRBJ1-2 | 12 | TRBV27 | few | CASPGTHYGYTF | TGTGCCAGCCCCGGGACGCACTATGGCTACACCTTC
. | TRBJ1-1 | 11 | TRBV20-1 | few | CSARDHTEAFF | TGCAGTGCTAGAGATCACACTGAAGCTTTCTTT